This T cell receptor beta chain was recorded in a study of T cell responses to AZD1222 COVID-19 vaccine. The wider study: Combined were second doses at about 4 or about 12 weeks. Study-level points and caveats: Repertoires in all cases were sampled only once the peak T cell response had passed.

Details on this clone: The antigen remains unidentified.

The CDR3 contains 12 residues. V lost 8 bases and J 5 bases, leaving 12 bases between the germline ends. Germline V gene data show CDR1 as SNHLY and CDR2 as FYNNEI. The data were produced by immunoSEQ multiplex PCR, yet TCRdb's version contains in-frame clones alone and is incomplete. Of some 120,000 clones detected, approximately 86% appear once; the ten largest clones hold approximately 10%. This chain links TRBV2 with TRBJ2-5; possibly TRBD2 for D (5 bases). The material sequenced was peripheral blood, taken on day 0 of AZD1222 vaccination. The origin of this receptor is an adult in good health. This chain's CDR3 is CASRTEVETQYF. In nucleotides, the CDR3 is TGTGCCAGCCGCACGGAGGTGGAGACCCAGTACTTC.